The source of this TCR beta chain is a study of neurological immune-mediated disorders. Study observations and caveats: No sharing of CDR3 amino acid sequences was observed among expanded clones across subjects, suggesting private repertoires in all groups.

As regards this clonotype: Its antigen is not identified. Its ends do not fully match the called genes, so a read error is possible.

MiXCR, applied by TCRdb to the 5' RACE reads, yields one record per CDR3 protein. There are some 79,000 distinct CDR3 sequences in the sample; 12% to 15% occur only once, and about 6.8% lies in the top ten. The CDR3 covers 15 residues. This TCR was recovered from a woman aged 45-65 years in good health. Sample: PBMCs. The genes are TRBV12-3 or TRBV12-4 and TRBJ2-1; possibly TRBD2 for D (6 bases). This chain's CDR3 is CASSFWQGGYNEEFF. As DNA, the CDR3 is TGTGCCAGCAGTTTTTGGCAGGGAGGCTACAATGAGGAGTTCTTC.